This T cell receptor beta chain derives from a study of post-analysis software for immune sequencing data. This clonotype came up a few times. Carried by the TCR beta cDNA libraries were unique molecular identifiers. T cells numbering roughly 1 to 10 million yielded cDNA molecules that totaled some 500,000. MiXCR, run by TCRdb on the PCR reads, gives a single entry per CDR3 protein. The data show 600,000 to 700,000 distinct CDR3 sequences, 55% to 60% seen once. This receptor was identified in a girl under 10 years old with multiple sclerosis. The sequencing input was blood.

The CDR3 region is CASSLSAGESSYEQYF. The CDR3 coding sequence is TGTGCCAGCAGCTTATCCGCCGGGGAAAGCTCCTACGAGCAGTACTTC. The chain has TRBV7-9 and TRBJ2-7; tentatively, D is TRBD2 (5 bases). The ends were cut back, 2 bases at V and 0 bases at J, with 14 bases in the middle. The CDR3 sequence is 16 residues long. Germline-derived CDR1 and CDR2 are SEHNR and FQNEAQ (reference sequence).